A selection of T cell receptor beta chains follows, all from one sample in a study of shared clonotypes between healthy human individuals. Profiled with immunoSEQ multiplex PCR; TCRdb holds only in-frame clones, not every one. The table shows 850,000 to 1,200,000 clones, with around four fifths occurring only once. Sequenced: memory CD4+ T cells sorted from blood. These receptors were obtained from a young man in good health. The CDR3 runs from the conserved cysteine through the conserved F or W. The D gene is left open where the match is weak. The listing skips clone size in some rows; elsewhere it reads once, few, many or a size class.

TRBV25-1	TRBJ2-7	NA	few	TGTGCCAGCAGTGATCAGGGTACAATGATTTACGAGCAGTACTTC	CASSDQGTMIYEQYF
TRBV18	TRBJ2-3	NA	NA	TGTGCCAGCTCACCACTACGGGGAGGCACAGATACGCAGTATTTT	CASSPLRGGTDTQYF
TRBV6-5	TRBJ1-1	NA	NA	TGTGCCAGCAGTTACTCGTCGGGGGCTCGGAACACTGAAGCTTTCTTT	CASSYSSGARNTEAFF
TRBV9	TRBJ1-4	NA	NA	TGTGCCAGCAGCGTAGGAGGGAGGGGACTTGCAACTAATGAAAAACTGTTTTTT	CASSVGGRGLATNEKLFF
TRBV28	TRBJ2-7	NA	NA	TGTGCCTCCGGGCCCTTTTCCTACGAGCAGTACTTC	CASGPFSYEQYF
TRBV6-5	TRBJ1-2	TRBD1	NA	TGTGCCAGCAGTTCCTCAGGGGGCGGCTATGGCTACACCTTC	CASSSSGGGYGYTF
TRBV7-6	TRBJ2-3	TRBD1	NA	TGTGCCAGCAGCAAAGACAGGGGAACAGATACGCAGTATTTT	CASSKDRGTDTQYF
TRBV10-3	TRBJ2-3	TRBD2	NA	TGTGCCATCTCCGAGCGGGGGGGCCAGACAGATACGCAGTATTTT	CAISERGGQTDTQYF
TRBV7-7	TRBJ1-2	TRBD1	NA	TGTGCTAGCAGCTTAGACAGGGACAGCACCTATGGCTACACCTTC	CASSLDRDSTYGYTF
TRBV30	TRBJ2-2	NA	NA	TGTGCCTGGGTTACGGGCATGGGGACCGGGGAGCTGTTTTTT	CAWVTGMGTGELFF
TRBV10-3	TRBJ1-1	NA	many	TGTGCCATCAGTGAGTCACCGAACTCGGGCACTGAAGCTTTCTTT	CAISESPNSGTEAFF
TRBV5-4	TRBJ2-2	NA	NA	TGTGCCAGCAGCTTGGCAGGACGCGACACCGGGGAGCTGTTTTTT	CASSLAGRDTGELFF
TRBV10-2	TRBJ1-2	NA	many	TGCGCCAGCAGTGAAAGGACAGAGATCTATGGCTACACCTTC	CASSERTEIYGYTF
TRBV5-1	TRBJ2-1	TRBD2	few	TGCGCCAGCAGCTCAACTAGCGGTCTCTACAATGAGCAGTTCTTC	CASSSTSGLYNEQFF
TRBV5-1	TRBJ2-2	NA	NA	TGCGCCAGCAGCTTGGACACGAGGGACTCCGGGGAGCTGTTTTTT	CASSLDTRDSGELFF
TRBV19	TRBJ1-4	TRBD1	once	TGTGCCAGTAGCCTCGTCAGGGGGCGATCTAATGAAAAACTGTTTTTT	CASSLVRGRSNEKLFF
TRBV5-6	TRBJ1-1	NA	NA	TGTGCCAGCAGCTTCCAGTTAGCCGAAGCTTTCTTT	CASSFQLAEAFF
TRBV10-3	TRBJ1-2	NA	NA	TGTGCCATCAGTGTTGGGGGGCGCGTAAACTATGGCTACACCTTC	CAISVGGRVNYGYTF
TRBV18	TRBJ2-5	TRBD2	NA	TGTGCCAGCTCACCGACTAGCGGGAGGCCATACCAAGAGACCCAGTACTTC	CASSPTSGRPYQETQYF
TRBV6-9	TRBJ1-1	TRBD1	NA	TGTGCCAGCAGTTATTCCCCCTGTGGGAGTCCCGGGACAGGGAACACTGAAGCTTTCTTT	CASSYSPCGSPGTGNTEAFF
TRBV30	TRBJ2-3	NA	NA	TGTGCCTGGAGTCGGACTGCAGCGGGTACGCAGTATTTT	CAWSRTAAGTQYF
TRBV29-1	TRBJ2-5	TRBD1	once	TGCAGCGTGAGAGGACAGGGGGGCGTAGAGACCCAGTACTTC	CSVRGQGGVETQYF
TRBV6-6	TRBJ2-3	TRBD2	NA	TGTGCCAGCACCGCCAACCGGGGGGGAAAGCGAGATACGCAGTATTTT	CASTANRGGKRDTQYF
TRBV19	TRBJ1-2	TRBD1	NA	TGTGCCAGTAAAAAAGGGGCCACAGGGGGAGGTGGCTACACCTTC	CASKKGATGGGGYTF
TRBV9	TRBJ1-4	NA	NA	TGTGCCAGCAGCCGGGAAAAAGAAAAACTGTTTTTT	CASSREKEKLFF
TRBV6-1	TRBJ1-2	NA	NA	TGTGCCAGCAGTCGGGCAGCTAACTATGGCTACACCTTC	CASSRAANYGYTF
TRBV7-2	TRBJ1-5	NA	NA	TGTGCCAGCAGCTTCTCCCCGGATCAGCCCCAGCATTTT	CASSFSPDQPQHF
TRBV27	TRBJ1-1	NA	NA	TGTGCCAGCAGTTTATCTTCTATCGTTCTTGAAGCTTTCTTT	CASSLSSIVLEAFF
TRBV7-9	TRBJ2-7	NA	NA	TGTGCCACAAGGGGTTACTCCTACGAGCAGTACTTC	CATRGYSYEQYF
TRBV5-1	TRBJ2-5	NA	once	TGCGCCAGCAGCCTGGACACCTCACAAGAGACCCAGTACTTC	CASSLDTSQETQYF
TRBV4-3	TRBJ2-7	NA	once	TGCGCCAGCAGCCAAGATCCTAGCGTCTCATCCTCCTACGAGCAGTACTTC	CASSQDPSVSSSYEQYF
TRBV4-1	TRBJ2-2	NA	NA	TGCGCCAGCACCTTAGTAGTGTCCGGGGAGCTGTTTTTT	CASTLVVSGELFF
TRBV11-2	TRBJ1-6	NA	NA	TGTGCCAGCAGCAATAATTCACCCCTCCACTTT	CASSNNSPLHF
TRBV7-2	TRBJ2-5	TRBD2	NA	TGTGCCAGCAGCCCTATTCGACTAGCGCTGTACTTC	CASSPIRLALYF
TRBV9	TRBJ2-3	TRBD2	NA	TGTGCCAGCAGCGTCGAGCCGGGACTAGGAGGCGATACGCAGTATTTT	CASSVEPGLGGDTQYF
TRBV12-5	TRBJ2-5	TRBD2	NA	TGTGCTAGTGGACACGGGACTAGCGGGAGGAGGGGGGAGACCCAGTACTTC	CASGHGTSGRRGETQYF
TRBV5-1	TRBJ2-3	NA	NA	TGCGCCAGCAGGATGGTTGCAGGGATTTTGTCAGATACGCAGTATTTT	CASRMVAGILSDTQYF
TRBV11-2	TRBJ2-1	TRBD2	NA	TGTGCCAGCAGCTCCCCCAGGGGCGGGGGGGACTCCTACAATGAGCAGTTCTTC	CASSSPRGGGDSYNEQFF
TRBV6-6	TRBJ2-7	NA	NA	TGTGCCAGCAGTACGCCCTCCTACGAGCAGTACTTC	CASSTPSYEQYF
TRBV7-8	TRBJ2-7	TRBD1	NA	TGTGCCAGCACCTACGATGCCGGGACAGGGAGGAACGAGCAGTACTTC	CASTYDAGTGRNEQYF
TRBV5-6	TRBJ2-7	TRBD1	NA	TGTGCCAGCAGCTTGGGAGGCGGACAGGGTTTGTATGAGCAGTACTTC	CASSLGGGQGLYEQYF